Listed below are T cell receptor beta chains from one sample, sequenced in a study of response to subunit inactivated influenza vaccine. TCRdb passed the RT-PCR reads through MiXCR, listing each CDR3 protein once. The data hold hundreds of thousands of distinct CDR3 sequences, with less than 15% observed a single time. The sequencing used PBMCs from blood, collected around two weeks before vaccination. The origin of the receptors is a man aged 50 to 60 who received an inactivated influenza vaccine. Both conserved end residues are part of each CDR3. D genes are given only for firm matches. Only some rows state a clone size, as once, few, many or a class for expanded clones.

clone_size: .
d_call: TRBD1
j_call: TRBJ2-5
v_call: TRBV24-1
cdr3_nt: TGTGCCACCAGTGATGGACAGGGGTATAGAGAGACCCAGTACTTC
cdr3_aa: CATSDGQGYRETQYF

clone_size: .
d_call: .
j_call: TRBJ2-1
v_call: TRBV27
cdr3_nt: .
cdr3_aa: CASSLFLFSAGGEYYNEQFF

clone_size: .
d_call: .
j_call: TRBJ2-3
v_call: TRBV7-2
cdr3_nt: TGTGCCAGCAGATCGACTGGTTCCACAGATACGCAGTATTTT
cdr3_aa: CASRSTGSTDTQYF

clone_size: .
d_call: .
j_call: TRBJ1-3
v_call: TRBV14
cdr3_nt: TGTGCCAGCAGCCAAGTCGGAGGTATTGGAAACACCATATATTTT
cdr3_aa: CASSQVGGIGNTIYF

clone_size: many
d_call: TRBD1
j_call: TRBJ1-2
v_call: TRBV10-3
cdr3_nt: TGTGCCACACAAGCAGACAGGGGGGTTAACTATGGCTACACCTTC
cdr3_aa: CATQADRGVNYGYTF

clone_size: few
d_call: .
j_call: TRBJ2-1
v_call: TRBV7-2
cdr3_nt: TGTGCCAGCAGCTTAGAACGGAACTTCTACAATGAGCAGTTCTTC
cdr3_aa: CASSLERNFYNEQFF

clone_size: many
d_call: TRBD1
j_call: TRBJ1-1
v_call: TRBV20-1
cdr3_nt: TGCAGTGCCCCGGGACAGCAACGAAGTGAAGCTTTCTTT
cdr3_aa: CSAPGQQRSEAFF

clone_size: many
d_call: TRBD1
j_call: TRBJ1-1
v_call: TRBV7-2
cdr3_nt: TGTGCCAGCAGCATAAATCCAGGGGGGATGAACACTGAAGCTTTCTTT
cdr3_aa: CASSINPGGMNTEAFF

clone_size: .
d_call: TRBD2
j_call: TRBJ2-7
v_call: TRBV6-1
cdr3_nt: TGTGCCAGCCTGTCGAGGACTAGCGGCTACGAGCAGTACTTC
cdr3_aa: CASLSRTSGYEQYF

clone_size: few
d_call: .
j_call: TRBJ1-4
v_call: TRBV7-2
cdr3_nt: TGTGCCAGCAGCTCACAGCCTGCAACTAATGAAAAACTGTTTTTT
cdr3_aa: CASSSQPATNEKLFF

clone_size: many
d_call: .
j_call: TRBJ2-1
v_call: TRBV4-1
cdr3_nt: TGCGCCAGCAGCCGCCTCGACAGATACTACAATGAGCAGTTCTTC
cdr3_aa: CASSRLDRYYNEQFF

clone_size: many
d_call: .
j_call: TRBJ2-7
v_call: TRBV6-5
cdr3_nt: TGTGCCAGCAGTTATACGCGCAGCTCCTACGAGCAGTACTTC
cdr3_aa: CASSYTRSSYEQYF

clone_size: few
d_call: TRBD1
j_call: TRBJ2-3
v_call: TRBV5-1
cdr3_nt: TGCGCCAGCAGCTCCGACAGGGGGTCTGTGACAGATACGCAGTATTTT
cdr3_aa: CASSSDRGSVTDTQYF

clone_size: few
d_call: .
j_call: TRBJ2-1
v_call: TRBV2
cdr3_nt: TGTGCCAGCACCTACGACAATGAGCAGTTCTTC
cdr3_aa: CASTYDNEQFF

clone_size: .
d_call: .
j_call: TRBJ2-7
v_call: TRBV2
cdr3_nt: TGTGCCAGCAGTGAAGCTGCGGGGGAGCAGTACTTC
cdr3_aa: CASSEAAGEQYF

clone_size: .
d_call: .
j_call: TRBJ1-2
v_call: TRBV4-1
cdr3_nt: TGCGCCAGCAGCCAAGATCGCCGGCGGGGCGTCTATGGCTACACCTTC
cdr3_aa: CASSQDRRRGVYGYTF

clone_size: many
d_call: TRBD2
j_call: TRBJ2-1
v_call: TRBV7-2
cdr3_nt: TGTGCCAGCAGCCACCCGGGGAGAACTAGCGGAAGTTACCGCTCCTACAATGAGCAGTTCTTC
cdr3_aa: CASSHPGRTSGSYRSYNEQFF

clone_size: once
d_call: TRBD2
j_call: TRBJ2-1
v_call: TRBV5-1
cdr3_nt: TGCGCCAGCAGCTACCAGGGACTAGCGAACAATGAGCAGTTCTTC
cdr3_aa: CASSYQGLANNEQFF

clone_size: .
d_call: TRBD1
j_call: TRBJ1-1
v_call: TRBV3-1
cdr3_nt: TGTGCCAGCAGTCCAGGGGGTGGCACTGAAGCTTTCTTT
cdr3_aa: CASSPGGGTEAFF

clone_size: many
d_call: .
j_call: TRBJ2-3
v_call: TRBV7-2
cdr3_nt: TGTGCCAGCAGCTTACAGGCTAGCACAGATACGCAGTATTTT
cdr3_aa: CASSLQASTDTQYF

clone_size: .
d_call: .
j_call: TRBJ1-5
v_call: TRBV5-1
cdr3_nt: TGCGCCAGCAGCTTGCAGGGTACGGGACAGCCCCAGCATTTT
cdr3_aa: CASSLQGTGQPQHF

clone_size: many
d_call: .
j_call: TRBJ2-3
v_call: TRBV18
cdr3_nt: TGTGCCAGCTCACCCCGGGACAGCACAGATACGCAGTATTTT
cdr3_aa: CASSPRDSTDTQYF

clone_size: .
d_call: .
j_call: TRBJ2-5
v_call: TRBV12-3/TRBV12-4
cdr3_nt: TGTGCCAGCAGAGCACCCCCCGGGGAGACCCAGTACTTC
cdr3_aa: CASRAPPGETQYF

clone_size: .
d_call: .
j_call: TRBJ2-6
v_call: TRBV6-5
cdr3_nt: TGTGCCAGCAGTTACTCGAGGCAGTCCGGGGCCAACGTCCTGACTTTC
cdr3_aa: CASSYSRQSGANVLTF

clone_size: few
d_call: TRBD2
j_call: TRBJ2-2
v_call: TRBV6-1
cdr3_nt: TGTGCCAGCAGTCCCCTGATGAGACTAGCGAGCACCGGGGAGCTGTTTTTT
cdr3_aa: CASSPLMRLASTGELFF

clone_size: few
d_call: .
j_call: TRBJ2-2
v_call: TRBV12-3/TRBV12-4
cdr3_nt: TGTGCCAGCAGTTTAATCTGGGGCCGGGCGTCCGGGGAGCTGTTTTTT
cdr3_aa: CASSLIWGRASGELFF

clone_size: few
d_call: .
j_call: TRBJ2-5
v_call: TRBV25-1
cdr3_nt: TGTGCCAGCAGTGGAGACAGTTATGAGACCCAGTACTTC
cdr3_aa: CASSGDSYETQYF

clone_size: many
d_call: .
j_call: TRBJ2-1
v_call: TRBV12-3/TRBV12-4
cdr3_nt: TGTGCCAGCAGTTTAGGTAGCAATGAGCAGTTCTTC
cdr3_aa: CASSLGSNEQFF

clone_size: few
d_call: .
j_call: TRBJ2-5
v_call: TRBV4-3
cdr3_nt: TGCGCCAGCAGCCAAGGACAGGTACAAGAGACCCAGTACTTC
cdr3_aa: CASSQGQVQETQYF

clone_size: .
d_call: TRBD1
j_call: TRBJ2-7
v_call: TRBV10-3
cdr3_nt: TGTGCCATCAGTGAGTCCAGGACAGGGGGTCGAGAGCAGTACTTC
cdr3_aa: CAISESRTGGREQYF

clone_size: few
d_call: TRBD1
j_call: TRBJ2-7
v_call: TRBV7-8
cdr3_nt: TGTGCCAGCAGCGATCCGGGACAGTTCTACGAGCAGTACTTC
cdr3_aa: CASSDPGQFYEQYF

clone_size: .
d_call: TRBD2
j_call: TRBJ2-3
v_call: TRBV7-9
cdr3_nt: TGTGCCAGCAGAATCGGCGGGAGCGCAGATACGCAGTATTTT
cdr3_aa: CASRIGGSADTQYF

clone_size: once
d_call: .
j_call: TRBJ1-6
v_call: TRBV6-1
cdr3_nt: TGTGCCAGCAGTGGAAGGTCTTATAATTCACCCCTCCACTTT
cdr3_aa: CASSGRSYNSPLHF

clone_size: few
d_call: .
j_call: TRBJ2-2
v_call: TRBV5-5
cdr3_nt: TGTGCCAGCAGCTTGGTATCCACGAACACCGGGGAGCTGTTTTTT
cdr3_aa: CASSLVSTNTGELFF

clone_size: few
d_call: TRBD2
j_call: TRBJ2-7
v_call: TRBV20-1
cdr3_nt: TGCAGTGCTAGAAATCGGCTAGCGGGACTCTACGAGCAGTACTTC
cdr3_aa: CSARNRLAGLYEQYF

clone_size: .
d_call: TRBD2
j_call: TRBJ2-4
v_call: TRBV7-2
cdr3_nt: TGTGCCAGCAGCTTAGGGCGGGAGACCAAAAACATTCAGTACTTC
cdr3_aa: CASSLGRETKNIQYF

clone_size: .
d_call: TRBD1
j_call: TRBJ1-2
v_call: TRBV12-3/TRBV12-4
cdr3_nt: TGTGCCAGCAGCACCAGGACAGGGGAGAGGCAGGGCTACACCTTC
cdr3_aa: CASSTRTGERQGYTF

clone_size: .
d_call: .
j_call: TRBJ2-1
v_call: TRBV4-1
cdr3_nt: TGCGCCAGCAGCCAGGACTATTGGACCGGGACTTTTCGGAAGGCCTCCTACAATGAGCAGTTCTTC
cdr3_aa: CASSQDYWTGTFRKASYNEQFF

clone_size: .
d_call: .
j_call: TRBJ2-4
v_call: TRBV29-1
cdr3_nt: TGCAGCGTTGCATTCCTCGCTACAGCCAAAAACATTCAGTACTTC
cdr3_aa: CSVAFLATAKNIQYF

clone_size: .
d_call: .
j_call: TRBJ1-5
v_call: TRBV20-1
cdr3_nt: TGCAGTGCTAGTGTGCCCGGGTCGTTCAATCAGCCCCAGCATTTT
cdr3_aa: CSASVPGSFNQPQHF

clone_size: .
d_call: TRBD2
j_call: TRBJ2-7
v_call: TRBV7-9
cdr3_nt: TGTGCCAGCAGCCATCGAGGACTAGCGTCGAGCTCCTACGAGCAGTACTTC
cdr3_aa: CASSHRGLASSSYEQYF

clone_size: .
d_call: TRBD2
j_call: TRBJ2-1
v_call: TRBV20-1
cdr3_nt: TGCAGTGCTGGCAGACTAGCGGGAGGGTTTATGTCTGAGCAGTTCTTC
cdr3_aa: CSAGRLAGGFMSEQFF

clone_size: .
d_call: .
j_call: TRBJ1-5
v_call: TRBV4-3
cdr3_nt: TGCGCCAGCAGCCAGGCCCAAGCTCAGCCCCAGCATTTT
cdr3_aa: CASSQAQAQPQHF

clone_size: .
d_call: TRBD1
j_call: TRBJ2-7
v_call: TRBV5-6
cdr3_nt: TGTGCCAGCAGCTCCACCCCCACCGGGGACAGGTTCTCCTACGAGCAGTACTTC
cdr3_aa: CASSSTPTGDRFSYEQYF

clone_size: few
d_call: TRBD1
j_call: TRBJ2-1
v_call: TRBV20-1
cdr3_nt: TGCAGTGCTACCGAGAAGGGGGCGTACAATGAGCAGTTCTTC
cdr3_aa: CSATEKGAYNEQFF

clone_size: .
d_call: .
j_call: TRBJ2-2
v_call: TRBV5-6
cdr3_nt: TGTGCCAGCAGCTTGGAGGGACATTCGAACACCGGGGAGCTGTTTTTT
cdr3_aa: CASSLEGHSNTGELFF

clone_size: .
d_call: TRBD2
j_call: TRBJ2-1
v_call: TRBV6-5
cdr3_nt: TGTGCCAGCAGTTACTCGATTTGGCCGGGACTAGCAAACAATGAGCAGTTCTTC
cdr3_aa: CASSYSIWPGLANNEQFF

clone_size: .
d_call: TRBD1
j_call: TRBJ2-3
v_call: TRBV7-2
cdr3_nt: TGTGCCAGCAGCATGCGACAGGGGTCCCCCACAGATACGCAGTATTTT
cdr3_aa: CASSMRQGSPTDTQYF

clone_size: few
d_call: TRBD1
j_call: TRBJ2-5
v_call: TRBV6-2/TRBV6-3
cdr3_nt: TGTGCCAGCAGGGAACTTGGGGACAGGCAAGAGACCCAGTACTTC
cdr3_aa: CASRELGDRQETQYF

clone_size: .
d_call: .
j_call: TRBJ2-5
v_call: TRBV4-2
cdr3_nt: TGTGCCAGCAGCCAAGGGCCCGGGGGCGGGGAGACCCAGTACTTC
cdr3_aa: CASSQGPGGGETQYF

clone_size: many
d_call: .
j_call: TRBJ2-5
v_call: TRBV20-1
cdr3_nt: TGCAGTGCTAGAGCCCCTTCTGAGACCCAGTACTTC
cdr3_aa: CSARAPSETQYF

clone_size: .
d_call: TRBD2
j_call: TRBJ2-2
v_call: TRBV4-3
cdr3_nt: TGCGCCAGCAGCCAAGACTGGCTAGCGGGAGCGGCCGGGGAGCTGTTTTTT
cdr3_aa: CASSQDWLAGAAGELFF

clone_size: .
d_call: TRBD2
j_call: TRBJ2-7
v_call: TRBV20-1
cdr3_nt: TGCAGTGCAGAGCGGGAGGGCTTCTACGAGCAGTACTTC
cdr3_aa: CSAEREGFYEQYF

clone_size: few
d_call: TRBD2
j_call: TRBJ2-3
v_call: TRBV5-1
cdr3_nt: TGCGCCAGCAGCTTGCTGAGACTAGCGGGAGGAGCGAGCACAGATACGCAGTATTTT
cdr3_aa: CASSLLRLAGGASTDTQYF